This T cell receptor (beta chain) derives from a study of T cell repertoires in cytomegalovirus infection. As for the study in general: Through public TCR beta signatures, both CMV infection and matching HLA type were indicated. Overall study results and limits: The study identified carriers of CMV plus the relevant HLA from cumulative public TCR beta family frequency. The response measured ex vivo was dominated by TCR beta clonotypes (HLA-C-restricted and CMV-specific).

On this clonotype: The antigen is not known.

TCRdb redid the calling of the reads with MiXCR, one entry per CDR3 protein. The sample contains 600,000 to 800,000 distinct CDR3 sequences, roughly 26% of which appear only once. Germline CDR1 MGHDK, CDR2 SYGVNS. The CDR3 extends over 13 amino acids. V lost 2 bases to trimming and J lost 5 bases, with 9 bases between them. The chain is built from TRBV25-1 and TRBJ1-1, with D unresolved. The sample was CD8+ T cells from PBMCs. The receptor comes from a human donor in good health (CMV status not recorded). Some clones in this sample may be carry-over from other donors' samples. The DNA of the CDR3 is TGTGCCAGCAGTGAAAGGGAAAAGACTGAAGCTTTCTTT. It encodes CASSEREKTEAFF.